This T cell receptor beta chain was retrieved from a study of blood T cell repertoires in COVID-19 (dated by TCRdb to about 2020). Describing the broader study: Collaborator samples came from the United States, Italy and Spain and covered acute and convalescent phases of COVID-19. The material from the prospective study consisted of cDNA or gDNA derived from T cells, B-cell-depleted T cells, or PBMCs. The dataset comprised deeply sampled blood TCRbeta repertoires from subjects exposed to, actively infected with, or recovered from COVID-19. A freely available public database, intended as a resource for researchers studying the immune response to SARS-CoV-2, is where the repertoires were released. Samples came from the ongoing ImmuneRACE study (first 160 participants) plus 1,254 subjects from 6 global collaborators. A de-identified subject ID, COVID-19 status, age in years and sex were almost always included in the sample metadata. Where HLA class I and class II types were available, the types were taken from metadata supplied by the sample provider, not from assay-based typing. What the research found in general, with its limitations: How much clinical and demographic metadata was included differed by source and by participant, and the metadata was provided uncurated.

Collaborating institutions collected whole blood in K2EDTA tubes following their own protocols. For TCRbeta analysis, collaborator samples were shipped as frozen whole blood, as isolated PBMCs, or as DNA extracted from either sample type. The immunoSEQ Assay, a bias-controlled multiplex PCR, was used to amplify TCRbeta CDR3 regions from genomic DNA. As for how the authors treated the data: Within the assay, amplification of reference gene primers was used to estimate how many nucleated cells each sample contained. Sequence reads were collapsed and filtered to measure the absolute abundance of every unique TCRbeta CDR3 rearrangement. For each sample, productive Simpson clonality was calculated by taking the square root of Simpson's diversity index across productive rearrangements. Not all clones reach the TCRdb copy of this immuneACCESS table, which keeps in-frame sequences only. Checked studies attribute under half of the gap to unresolved V genes and leave the rest unexplained. V, J and clone size are taken as reported in that table, and D and trimming were inferred from the DNA itself. This sample lists 220,000 or so clones; around 82% were detected once. The ten top clones hold approximately 4% of the sample.

Of note for this clone: Its recognized antigen is unknown. Nothing much larger sits one base from this clone, and base qualities are not available.

From the cysteine through the phenylalanine, the CDR3 covers 13 amino acids. The sequence is cut down to CDR3 DNA, 39 bases in frame from base 1. Trimming costs V 4 bases and J 2 bases, and their ends lie 7 bases apart. The rearranged segments are TRBV5-7 and TRBJ1-5, with TRBD1 tentatively as D gene (5 bases match). TRBV5-7 is filed as an ORF, its function uncertain. Material for sequencing was peripheral blood. The TCR sequence derives from a woman at least 80 years old with acute or convalescent COVID-19. The sequenced DNA is TGTGCCAGCAGCCTACAGGGCAATCAGCCCCAGCATTTT. Its protein is CASSLQGNQPQHF.